Below are 25 T cell receptor beta chains sequenced from a single sample in a study of blood T cell repertoires in COVID-19. The method was immunoSEQ multiplex PCR; TCRdb's version includes in-frame clones alone and lacks a portion of them. The sample shows about 270,000 clones, less than 85% of them seen only once. Sequencing used peripheral blood. These receptors were collected from a woman aged 18-29 years with acute or convalescent COVID-19.

The CDR3 sequence: CASSVGQGYYGYTF. In nucleotides, the CDR3 is TGTGCCAGCAGCGTCGGACAGGGATATTATGGCTACACCTTC. V gene TRBV7-9 combines with J gene TRBJ1-2, with 8 bases matching TRBD1. This CDR3 spans 14 amino acids. The germline V gene has CDR1 SEHNR and CDR2 FQNEAQ (reference sequence). Losses at the gene ends were 5 bases for V and 5 bases for J; bases not matched to a gene: 7. Complete variable domain (other parts from reference TRBV7-9 and TRBJ1-2): DTGVSQNPRHKITKRGQNVTFRCDPISEHNRLYWYRQTLGQGPEFLTYFQNEAQLEKSRLLSDRFSAERPKGSFSTLEIQRTEQGDSAMYLCASSVGQGYYGYTFGSGTRLTVV.

V and J are TRBV7-8 and TRBJ2-7, with 8 bases aligning to TRBD1. The ends lost 3 bases at V and 0 bases at J; junction bases unmatched: 1. The CDR3 extends over 14 amino acids. CDR1 and CDR2 from the germline V gene are SGHVS and FQNEAQ. In DNA, the CDR3 is TGTGCCAGCAGCTTCGGACAGGGCTCCTACGAGCAGTACTTC. It yields the protein CASSFGQGSYEQYF.

This clone occurred a few times. The rearrangement links TRBV3-1 (or the pseudogene TRBV3-2) to TRBJ2-1; no clear D. V was clipped by 2 bases and J by 4 bases, with 6 bases between them. The CDR3 spans 13 residues. CDR1 and CDR2 (germline): LGHDT, YNNKEL (reference sequence). The CDR3: CASSQPGYNEQFF. In DNA, the CDR3 is TGTGCCAGCAGCCAACCCGGTTACAATGAGCAGTTCTTC.

This CDR3 is CASSGGGTEAFF. CDR3 nucleotide sequence: TGTGCCAGCAGCGGCGGGGGCACTGAAGCTTTCTTT. The rearrangement joins TRBV9 to TRBJ1-1; D might be TRBD1 (5 bases). Germline CDR1 and CDR2: SGDLS and YYNGEE. V lost 3 bases, J lost 4 bases, and 7 bases lay in between. This CDR3 is 12 amino acids long.

The chain couples TRBV10-2 to TRBJ2-1, with 7 bases fitting TRBD1. Germline loops: CDR1 WSHSY, CDR2 SAAADI. With 6 bases clipped from V and 3 bases from J, the junction kept 5 bases outside the gene matches. The CDR3 contains 14 residues. The CDR3 DNA is TGCGCCAGCAGCACCGGGACAGACTACAATGAGCAGTTCTTC. Translated, it gives CASSTGTDYNEQFF.

The chain joins TRBV11-2 to TRBJ2-6; a weak D match, TRBD1 (5 bases). The V and J ends lost 5 bases and 0 bases respectively, with 17 bases between them. Germline V CDR1 and CDR2: SGHAT, FQNNGV. This CDR3 contains 18 residues. CDR3 DNA sequence: TGTGCCAGCAGCCTTAGGGGCGTTCAAAGCTCTGGGGCCAACGTCCTGACTTTC. This sequence encodes CASSLRGVQSSGANVLTF.

The chain couples TRBV13 to TRBJ2-3, with 13 positions matching TRBD2. This CDR3 region has 19 residues. V lost 5 bases and J lost 1; bases outside the gene matches: 12. CDR1 is PRHDT, CDR2 FYEKMQ, per germline (reference sequence). The CDR3 sequence is CASSNTGTSGILGTDTQYF. The DNA for the CDR3 is TGTGCCAGCAGCAACACCGGGACTAGCGGGATTCTTGGCACAGATACGCAGTATTTT.

As concerns this clone: The same CDR3 arises from other DNA sequences in this sample as well. The J gene is TRBJ1-5, the V gene TRBV19, with no clear D. The V end was cut by 6 bases, the J end by 1 base, with 4 bases between. CDR3 length: 12 residues. Germline CDR1 LNHDA, CDR2 SQIVND (reference sequence). Written as DNA, the CDR3 is TGTGCCAGTAGCCTGAGCAATCAGCCCCAGCATTTT. It specifies CASSLSNQPQHF.

The genes are TRBV28 and TRBJ1-1; the match to TRBD1 covers 9 bases. Per germline, CDR1 MDHEN and CDR2 SYDVKM. The CDR3 is made up of 16 amino acids. The ends lost 4 bases at V and 1 base at J; junction bases unmatched: 7. The CDR3 here is CASSSGPGQGNTEAFF. The CDR3 DNA sequence: TGTGCCAGCAGTTCGGGACCGGGACAGGGGAACACTGAAGCTTTCTTT.

J is TRBJ2-5 and V is TRBV4-3; D is perhaps TRBD2 (6 bases). Germline CDR1 reads LGHNA; CDR2 reads YSLEER. The CDR3 extends over 16 amino acids. V lost 0 bases and J 3 bases, leaving 14 bases between the germline ends. CDR3 protein: CASSQDRWGLEETQYF. The CDR3 region has the DNA TGCGCCAGCAGCCAAGATAGGTGGGGACTCGAAGAGACCCAGTACTTC.

The chain couples TRBV5-1 to TRBJ1-2; 7 bases line up with TRBD1. Germline lookup yields CDR1 SGHRS and CDR2 YFSETQ. This CDR3 spans 16 amino acids. With V trimmed by 4 bases and J by 6 bases, 15 bases remained unmatched. CDR3 bases: TGCGCCAGCAGCCATGGGACAGCCGGGGTCATAAATGGCTACACCTTC. Its translation: CASSHGTAGVINGYTF.

The chain has TRBV28 and TRBJ1-1; a weak D match, TRBD1 (5 bases). Trimming stripped 5 bases from V and 3 bases from J, with 19 bases between. CDR3 length: 16 residues. CDR1 is MDHEN, CDR2 SYDVKM, per germline. The CDR3 loop reads CASSTSTVGDYTEAFF. In DNA form, the CDR3 reads TGTGCCAGCAGTACCTCGACAGTGGGGGACTACACTGAAGCTTTCTTT.

The CDR3 DNA reads as TGTGCCACCAGTGACCCCAGACAGGGTTCGTACGAGCAGTACTTC. Translated, it gives CATSDPRQGSYEQYF. The chain is built from TRBV24-1 and TRBJ2-7; 7 nucleotides line up with TRBD1. Germline-derived CDR1 and CDR2 are KGHDR and SFDVKD. This CDR3 has 15 amino acids. Trimming cost V 4 bases and J 4 bases; bases outside gene matches: 9.

The CDR3 sequence: CASSRRPGQGIWLAKNIQYF. The CDR3 bases are TGTGCCAGCAGCCGACGCCCGGGACAGGGCATTTGGTTAGCCAAAAACATTCAGTACTTC. V usage is TRBV13 and J usage is TRBJ2-4, with TRBD1 matching 9 bases. There are 20 residues in the CDR3. Germline CDR1 PRHDT, CDR2 FYEKMQ (reference sequence). With 5 bases clipped from V and 0 bases from J, the junction kept 17 bases outside the gene matches.

This clone is a singleton in its sample. This chain joins TRBV19 and TRBJ1-6; maybe TRBD1 (5 bases). The CDR3 runs to 15 residues. Germline lookup yields CDR1 LNHDA and CDR2 SQIVND (reference sequence). With 4 bases removed from V and 7 bases from J, the gap between germline ends came to 14 bases. The CDR3 DNA reads as TGTGCCAGTAGTACGAACTGGGGGGTAAATTCACCCCTCCACTTT. Its translation is CASSTNWGVNSPLHF.

The rearrangement uses TRBV18 and TRBJ2-3; the match to TRBD2 covers 8 bases. Trimming took 3 bases from V and 2 from J; bases not matched to a gene: 4. Germline assignment: CDR1 KGHSH and CDR2 LQKENI. The CDR3 covers 15 residues. The CDR3 nucleotides read TGTGCCAGCTCACCCTATAGCGGGGCCACAGATACGCAGTATTTT. This encodes CASSPYSGATDTQYF.

This chain links TRBV21-1 with TRBJ2-7; no check of the table's D call, TRBD2, against the DNA was made. TRBV21-1 is marked as a pseudogene. This CDR3 region has 19 residues. As DNA, the CDR3 is TGTGCCAGCAGCAAAGTCTCGTTCCCTAGCGGGAGAATGGAATACGAGCAGTACTTC. Translating gives CASSKVSFPSGRMEYEQYF.

The rearrangement uses TRBV7-8 and TRBJ2-3; TRBD2 agrees at 11 bases. The junction had 12 bases not matched to a gene; V was cut back by 5 bases and J by 2 bases. The CDR3 spans 18 residues. Germline values: CDR1 SGHVS, CDR2 FQNEAQ. For the CDR3, the DNA is TGTGCCAGCAGCCCCGGGACTAGCGGAGGTCCTTACACAGATACGCAGTATTTT. Encoded protein: CASSPGTSGGPYTDTQYF.

This rearrangement joins TRBV9 to TRBJ2-1, with no clear D. This CDR3 is 15 amino acids long. CDR1 is SGDLS, CDR2 YYNGEE, per germline. Deletions cut 0 bases from V and 7 bases from J, with 14 bases between. The CDR3 region is CASSVVVGEENEQFF. The CDR3 DNA sequence: TGTGCCAGCAGCGTAGTCGTTGGTGAGGAAAATGAGCAGTTCTTC. Filled out from reference TRBV9 and TRBJ2-1, the complete variable domain reads DSGVTQTPKHLITATGQRVTLRCSPRSGDLSVYWYQQSLDQGLQFLIQYYNGEERAKGNILERFSAQQFPDLHSELNLSSLELGDSALYFCASSVVVGEENEQFFGPGTRLTVL.

The CDR3 DNA sequence: TGTGCCAGCAGTTTCGGGGGGGGCCCTGAAGCTTTCTTT. Its translation is CASSFGGGPEAFF. The V gene is TRBV27, the J gene TRBJ1-1; weak D call: TRBD1 (6 bases). The CDR3 has 13 amino acids. V lost 3 bases to trimming and J lost 6 bases, with 11 bases between them. Germline V lookup: CDR1 MNHEY, CDR2 SMNVEV (reference sequence).

The J gene is TRBJ2-1, the V gene TRBV5-1; a weak D match, TRBD2 (6 bases). Trimming shortened V by 4 bases and J by 1 base, and 9 bases separated the two germline ends. CDR3 length: 14 residues. From germline, CDR1 is SGHRS and CDR2 YFSETQ. In DNA form, the CDR3 reads TGCGCCAGCAGCGCCGGGAGTTCCTACAATGAGCAGTTCTTC. This codes for CASSAGSSYNEQFF.

The V call is TRBV3-1 (or the pseudogene TRBV3-2), the J call TRBJ2-2, with TRBD2 matching over 7 bases. With 5 bases clipped from V and 0 bases from J, the junction kept 0 bases outside the gene matches. CDR3 length equals 14 residues. Germline V gene data show CDR1 as LGHDT and CDR2 as YNNKEL (reference sequence). CDR3 protein: CASSAGANTGELFF. The CDR3, as DNA: TGTGCCAGCAGCGCGGGAGCGAACACCGGGGAGCTGTTTTTT.

V usage is TRBV29-1 and J usage is TRBJ1-2, with a tentative D call TRBD1 (6 bases). This CDR3 contains 14 residues. Trimming cost V 5 bases and J 0 bases, with 13 bases left between them. Germline V gene sequence: CDR1 SQVTM, CDR2 ANQGSEA. CDR3 sequence (DNA): TGCAGCGTTAAACAGGGCCAAGCTAACTATGGCTACACCTTC. Translated: CSVKQGQANYGYTF.

This chain links TRBV6-2 or TRBV6-3 with TRBJ1-2; TRBD1 matches 7 bases. The CDR3 contains 15 residues. Germline V lookup: CDR1 MNHEY, CDR2 SVGEGT. Trimming took 5 bases from V and 2 from J; bases not matched to a gene: 8. The CDR3 spells CASSKQGMSNYGYTF. The CDR3 nucleotides are TGTGCCAGCAGTAAACAGGGGATGTCGAACTATGGCTACACCTTC.

V usage is TRBV6-1 and J usage is TRBJ1-5; D uncertain. V shed 2 bases and J shed 4 bases, with 9 bases lying between them. The CDR3 covers 14 residues. The germline CDR1 and CDR2 sequences are MNHNS and SASEGT. CDR3 bases: TGTGCCAGCAGTGAATTGAGTAATAATCAGCCCCAGCATTTT. This sequence encodes CASSELSNNQPQHF.